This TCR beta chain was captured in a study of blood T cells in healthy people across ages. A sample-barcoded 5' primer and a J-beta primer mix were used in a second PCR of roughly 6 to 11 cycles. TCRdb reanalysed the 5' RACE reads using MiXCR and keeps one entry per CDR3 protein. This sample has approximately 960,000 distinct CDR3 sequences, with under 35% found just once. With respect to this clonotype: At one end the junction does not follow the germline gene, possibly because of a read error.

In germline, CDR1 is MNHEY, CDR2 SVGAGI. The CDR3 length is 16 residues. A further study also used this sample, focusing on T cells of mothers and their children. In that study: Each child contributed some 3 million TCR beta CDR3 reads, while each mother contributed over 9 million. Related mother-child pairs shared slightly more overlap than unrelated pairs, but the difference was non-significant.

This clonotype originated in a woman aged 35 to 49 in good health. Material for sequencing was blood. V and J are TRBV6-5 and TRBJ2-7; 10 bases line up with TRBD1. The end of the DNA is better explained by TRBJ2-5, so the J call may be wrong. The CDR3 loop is CAGSPLRQGAEETQYF. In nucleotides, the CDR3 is TGTGCCGGCAGCCCCTTACGACAGGGGGCGGAAGAGACCCAGTACTTC.